This T cell receptor (beta chain) was retrieved from a study of blood T cell repertoires in COVID-19. Overall study: In each case, the material was cDNA or gDNA derived from T cells, B-cell-depleted T cells, or PBMCs.

Per the study methods: Amplifying reference gene primers gave estimates of nucleated cell counts. Profiling relied on immunoSEQ multiplex PCR, and the TCRdb table lists in-frame clones only, not all of them. V, J and clone size are taken as reported in that table, and D and trimming were inferred from the DNA itself. Counted here are 100,000 to 120,000 clones, 85% occurring once; the ten biggest clones make up roughly 4%. The CDR3 length is 14 residues. Germline V CDR1 and CDR2: LNHDA, SQIVND (reference sequence). Trimming shortened V by 4 bases and J by 1 base, and 10 bases separated the two germline ends.

The source of this sequence is a man aged 45-65 years with acute or convalescent COVID-19. The chain has TRBV19 and TRBJ1-1; tentatively, D is TRBD1 (6 bases). The sample taken for sequencing was peripheral blood. CDR3 residues: CASSKWTENTEAFF. CDR3 nucleotide sequence: TGTGCCAGTAGTAAATGGACAGAGAACACTGAAGCTTTCTTT.